This note documents a single T cell receptor beta chain sequence. Losses at the gene ends were 3 bases for V and 0 bases for J; bases not matched to a gene: 6. Germline values: CDR1 SGHRS, CDR2 YFSETQ. CDR3 length: 16 amino acids. Profiled with immunoSEQ multiplex PCR; TCRdb holds only in-frame clones, not every one. Among roughly 90,000 clones, 78% were seen once, and the ten largest hold 4%. The data originate from a study of radiotherapy plus CTLA-4 blockade in lung cancer. Study information: Patients showed objective responses in 15% to 20% of cases, and disease control was achieved by over 25%.

The genes are TRBV5-1 and TRBJ2-1, with TRBD2 identical over 7 bases. The receptor was derived from a human donor with non-small cell lung cancer who had a partial response to radiotherapy plus ipilimumab. Some clones in this sample may be carry-over from other donors' samples. The sequencing used peripheral blood, collected from a patient treated with radiotherapy plus ipilimumab. The CDR3 DNA reads TGCGCCAGCAGCTCTTTGGCGGGAGCCTCCTACAATGAGCAGTTCTTC. Its protein product is CASSSLAGASYNEQFF.